This T cell receptor beta chain was identified during a study of blood T cell repertoires in COVID-19. This CDR3 is 15 amino acids long. From germline, CDR1 is SGHRS and CDR2 YFSETQ. V lost 0 bases to trimming and J lost 1 base, with 8 bases between them. Original methodology: Amplification of reference gene primers was used by the study to estimate nucleated cell counts. Assay: immunoSEQ multiplex PCR; the TCRdb copy retains only in-frame clones and omits some. V, J and clone size are those of that table, while D and trimming were read from the DNA. The data contain around 380,000 clones, over 65% of them singletons.

Material for sequencing was peripheral blood. The sequence was obtained from a human donor with acute or convalescent COVID-19. The donor label of this sample is uncertain. This chain uses TRBV5-1 with TRBJ2-1; a weak D match, TRBD2 (5 bases). This CDR3 reads CASSLVGRSYNEQFF. The CDR3 DNA follows: TGCGCCAGCAGCTTGGTTGGGAGATCCTACAATGAGCAGTTCTTC. Using reference TRBV5-1 and TRBJ2-1 for the parts outside the CDR3, the full variable domain is KAGVTQTPRYLIKTRGQQVTLSCSPISGHRSVSWYQQTPGQGLQFLFEYFSETQRNKGNFPGRFSGRQFSNSRSEMNVSTLELGDSALYLCASSLVGRSYNEQFFGPGTRLTVL.